This T cell receptor (beta chain) was observed in a study of cytomegalovirus exposure and HLA in healthy donors (dated by TCRdb to about 2017). In the study overall: An earlier analysis of several hundred of the donors reported approximately 260 Gb of sequence data and about 120 million unique TCR beta sequences obtained from approximately 180 million T cells. About 320 gigabases of sequencing data and some 85 million unique TCR sequences were included in an early release covering roughly 700 HLA-typed donors. Of the approximately 400 genotyped donors, about 80% fell in the genetic ancestry cluster associated with self-reported Caucasian donors. The study aimed to test whether signatures of past pathogen exposure could be identified by cataloging public T cell receptors. The T cell repertoires of about 700 subjects were profiled by immunosequencing and related to cytomegalovirus serostatus. Along with the 666-subject first cohort, a separate validation cohort of around 120 different subjects was used. To predict cytomegalovirus infection status, the study brought together high-throughput TCR immunosequencing, statistical association of individual TCRs with disease status, and machine learning. In a later analysis, previously published TCR beta repertoires from 666 donors were re-analyzed and high-resolution HLA genotyping was added so that TCR occurrence patterns could be studied. Rather than using new phenotypic data, the later analysis identified candidate immune exposures from TCR beta sequences and from how often those sequences occurred across donors. An earlier analysis of more than 450 of the donors used high-throughput TCR beta sequencing to judge whether each TCR beta V gene segment behaved as functional or pseudogenic. Donor age, sex, ethnicity and CMV serostatus were compiled alongside the repertoire data. A later genetic analysis took genome-wide SNP genotypes for about 60% of the roughly 670 donors and used that subset as a discovery cohort. Every repertoire in the discovery cohort had been generated on one and the same sequencing platform. HLA typing included class I and class II loci at four-digit resolution. The number of donors typed differed by locus, with roughly 620-640 for A, B, C, DRB1 and DQB1, more than 500 for DQA1, 600 to 610 for DPA1, and over 400 for DPB1. Because of strong linkage in the cohort, four or five DR-DQ haplotypes were treated as single units for association and clustering. Among 300 to 500 genotyped donors of the cohort, an average of roughly 230,000 unique TCR beta nucleotide sequences was sequenced per donor, of which roughly 17% were non-productive. Overall study results and their limits: A later genetic analysis reported fewer N-insertions in productive TCRs among donors in an Asian-associated ancestry cluster than the roughly 700-donor mean. While some public TCRs were present in many individuals, most TCR sequences turned up only very rarely across donors. An association between a missense DCLRE1C variant and V-gene and J-gene trimming of TCR beta chains was found in a later genetic analysis and replicated in an independent cohort. Because HLA typing was unavailable for some donors at each locus, only the typed subset was used in association tests. Roughly uniform sequencing depth across donors was assumed in presence/absence analyses, although this assumption may not hold. In a later analysis, the rate of TCR association differed among HLA loci, with DRB1 alleles having the most associated TCRs and HLA-C alleles having the fewest. A total of 150 to 200 TCR beta chains were listed by the study as associated with cytomegalovirus. When HLA alleles, especially DR and DQ, strongly co-occurred, attributing TCR associations to individual alleles was difficult. Cytomegalovirus status was reported to be diagnosed by the classifier with high specificity and sensitivity in both the original and validation cohorts. A cluster of highly shared sequence variants was judged likely to represent a technical artifact of the sequencing pipeline. Most CMV-associated TCR beta chains appeared to be HLA-restricted in a later analysis, and the HLA associations seemed to be driven largely by CMV exposure. Correlated functional status among segregating V segments might be attributable to linkage disequilibrium, but an unknown experimental factor could not be ruled out. In this cohort, only TCR beta chains were sequenced, and detectable features were limited by the absence of alpha or paired-chain data. According to the authors, the approach could potentially be generalized to other disease states and immunological phenotypes. Compared with equally common non-associated chains, HLA-associated TCR beta chains in a later analysis were more clonally expanded and had lower generation probabilities. Around 16 rarely observed V segments, including chromosome 9 orphons, were excluded from the earlier analysis of several hundred of the donors because counts were too low. According to a later analysis, parvovirus B19, influenza, CMV and Epstein-Barr virus appeared linked to several top co-occurrence clusters. A further reported finding was that TCR beta sequences accurately predicted the HLA-A and HLA-B alleles for most subjects in the first cohort. Broadly in line with IMGT annotations, most TCR beta V segments showed up in productive rearrangements about 87% or about 30% of the time in an earlier analysis of about 500 of the donors. For the cohort, immune exposure information was limited to CMV serostatus. A later analysis associated 15,000 to 20,000 TCR beta sequences with specific HLA alleles at a false discovery rate of 0.05. The 87-base-pair reads could not distinguish some IMGT-functional V segments, including TRBV6-2 and TRBV6-3, so those segments were excluded. Three of the identified cytomegalovirus-associated TCR beta chains were confirmed in vitro to be specific for cytomegalovirus antigens.

Clipping removes 2 bases from V and 3 bases from J, with 5 as the unmatched junction base count. CDR1 SNHLY and CDR2 FYNNEI are derived from the germline V gene. There are 16 amino acids in the CDR3, from cysteine to phenylalanine inclusive. Kept here is only the CDR3 DNA, which spans 48 bases and is read in frame from base 1. The library was made by the immunoSEQ multiplex PCR assay. The multiplex PCR relied on a mix of 60 forward primers for TCR Vbeta segments and 13 reverse primers for TCR Jbeta segments. A multiplex PCR assay on genomic DNA amplified the CDR3 region of rearranged TCR beta genes. The amplified TCR beta libraries were sequenced on the Illumina HiSeq System as 87-base-pair reads. The paper's data handling went like this. Across the 700 or so repertoires, a later analysis counted roughly 77 million unique TCR beta chains, around 10 million of which were shared by at least two donors. To remove PCR and sequencing errors, raw reads were error-corrected and collapsed into unique sequences using a nearest-neighbor algorithm that merged closely related sequences. Alignment of CDR3 sequences to IMGT reference sequences was used to assign V, D and J gene segments. Each retained sequence needed at least a six-nucleotide match to both a V gene segment and a J gene segment. Rearrangements were called productive when the CDR3 lacked stop codons and stayed in frame with V and J; all others were non-productive. Following IMGT convention, CDR3 was defined as the stretch from the second conserved V-encoded cysteine up to the conserved J-encoded phenylalanine. In an earlier analysis of roughly 610 of the donors, sequences lacking an unambiguous match to a single V gene segment were excluded. An earlier analysis of 587 of the donors called V segments functional above 56.7% productive rearrangements and segregating when the between-donor standard deviation exceeded 5%. A statistical classification framework was developed to diagnose cytomegalovirus status using the catalog of TCR beta chain sequences. In a later analysis, TCR nucleotide sequences were compared against IMGT/GENE-DB human TR gene sequences so that V and J genes could be assigned. In a later analysis, CDR3 sequences and most-parsimonious VDJ recombination scenarios were assigned using the TCRdist pipeline. In a later analysis, each TCR beta chain was defined by its CDR3 amino acid sequence together with its V-gene family, and reads lacking a unique V-gene family were excluded. A later analysis removed several hundred highly shared, low-generation-probability nucleotide sequences to deal with suspected cross-contamination and a sequencing artifact. For each public chain, a later analysis derived a clonal expansion index from normalized ranks of inferred template counts within each repertoire. A later analysis computed generation probabilities with a VDJ recombination model fitted to out-of-frame rearrangements, and checked the results against IGoR. Hypergeometric tests were used in a later analysis to score TCR-TCR, TCR-HLA and TCR-CMV co-occurrence, with a repertoire-size bias correction applied to the TCR pairs. In a later analysis, false discovery rates were estimated by permuting HLA or CMV assignments 20 times. In a later analysis, co-occurring TCRs were grouped using DBSCAN, and TCRdist sequence similarity was added for clustering within HLA-allele-positive subsets. For co-occurrence clustering, repertoires with fewer than 30,000 or more than 120,000 public chains were excluded, along with roughly 5 repertoires with anomalous nucleotide sharing. As stored in TCRdb, this immuneACCESS dataset retains in-frame rearrangements with V and J assigned. A fraction of the clones does not appear; measured against another copy, unresolved V genes explain less than half of the discrepancy, and the remainder lacks a known reason. V, J and clone size are taken as reported in that table, and D and trimming were inferred from the DNA itself. This sample gives around 280,000 clones in total; around 90% of them show up just once. Clones ranked in the top ten supply about 2.3% of the sample.

The cohort consisted of hundreds of healthy bone marrow donors. At the time of sampling, all cohort members were nominally healthy, though unrecorded immune exposures were likely present. The donor was CMV seronegative and was included in the group of 352 seronegative cohort members. A peripheral blood sample was provided by each donor, and peripheral blood mononuclear cells were used for TCR beta sequencing. Genomic DNA extraction from the blood cell samples was performed with the Qiagen DNeasy Blood Extraction Kit. To note about this clone: This clone's antigen is unknown. One base away there is no much larger clone; base qualities are not given.

The sequence joins TRBV2 to TRBJ2-2; 8 middle bases align to TRBD2. Sequencing was carried out using PBMCs. The TCR originated in a woman aged 18 to 35 in good health and CMV-seronegative. At the DNA level, the sequence is TGTGCCAGCAGTGAACTAGCGGGCGGATACACCGGGGAGCTGTTTTTT. Translated, it reads CASSELAGGYTGELFF. The full variable domain, with segments outside the CDR3 supplied by the reference TRBV2 and TRBJ2-2 proteins, appears as EPEVTQTPSHQVTQMGQEVILRCVPISNHLYFYWYRQILGQKVEFLVSFYNNEISEKSEIFDDQFSVERPDGSNFTLKIRSTKLEDSAMYFCASSELAGGYTGELFFGEGSRLTVL.